What follows describes a single T cell receptor beta chain. Its antigen remains unknown. This specimen belongs to a study of siplizumab effects on memory and regulatory T cells. General study results and limits: Memory cells seemed less diverse than naive T cells, which also seemed major contributors to the alloresponse. Proliferating siplizumab-culture Treg suppressive function went unconfirmed. Proliferating clones, CD4+ or CD8+, lacked an assignable naive or memory phenotype in roughly 80-96% of cases.

The CDR3 is 14 amino acids. Trimming pared 7 bases from V and 2 bases from J, leaving 15 bases between. CDR1 is ENHRY and CDR2 is SYGVKD in the germline V gene. Assays were performed on roughly 10^5 TCR templates per sample. Libraries were prepared by immunoSEQ multiplex PCR; TCRdb keeps only in-frame clonotypes and omits some of them. Of around 110,000 clones listed, roughly 94% are singletons. The origin of this receptor is a human donor in good health. The sequencing sample was made of non-Treg CD4+ T cells sorted from blood. The V and J genes are TRBV10-3 and TRBJ2-7; D is undetermined. The CDR3, as DNA: TGTGCCATCAACCCCGGACCGATGGCCTACGAGCAGTACTTC. This sequence encodes CAINPGPMAYEQYF.